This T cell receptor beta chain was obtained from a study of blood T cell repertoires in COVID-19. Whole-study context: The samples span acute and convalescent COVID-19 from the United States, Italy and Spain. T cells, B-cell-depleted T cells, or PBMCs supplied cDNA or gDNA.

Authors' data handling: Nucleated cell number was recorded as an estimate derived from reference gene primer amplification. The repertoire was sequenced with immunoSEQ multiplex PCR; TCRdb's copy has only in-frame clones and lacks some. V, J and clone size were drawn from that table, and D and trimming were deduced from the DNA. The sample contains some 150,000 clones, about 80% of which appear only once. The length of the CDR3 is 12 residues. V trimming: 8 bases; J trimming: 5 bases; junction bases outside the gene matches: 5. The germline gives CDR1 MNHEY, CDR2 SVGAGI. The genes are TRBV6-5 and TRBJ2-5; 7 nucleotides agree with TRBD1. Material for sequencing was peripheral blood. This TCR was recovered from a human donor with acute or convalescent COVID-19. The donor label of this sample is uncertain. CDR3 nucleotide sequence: TGTGCCAGCGGGACAGTTGGGGAGACCCAGTACTTC. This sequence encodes CASGTVGETQYF.